In this sample, the clone carrying this T cell receptor beta chain turned up once. Its antigen is undetermined. The data were taken from a study of memory CD4+ T cells and cytomegalovirus serostatus. The sort gate was single viable CD3+CD4+CD8-CD45RO+ cells for memory CD4+ T cells. Serum IgG to CMV pp150, pp28, p38 and p52 defined serostatus. The study's findings and limits: Of approximately 150 reported CMV TCRbeta sequences, about 67 were found in memory CD4+ repertoires.

Authors' processing steps: Out-of-frame sequences were removed, leaving roughly 2.1 million distinct TCRbeta sequences. Sequenced by immunoSEQ multiplex PCR; TCRdb stores in-frame clones only, minus some. D and trimming were read from the DNA, whereas the V and J calls and clone size are those reported in that table. This table has 50,000 to 65,000 clones, about four fifths appearing once. V lost 1 base to trimming and J lost 9 bases, with 14 bases between them. The CDR3 is 14 amino acids. Germline V lookup: CDR1 SGHNT, CDR2 YYREEE (reference sequence). The chain joins TRBV5-4 to TRBJ2-1, with a tentative D call TRBD2 (5 bases). The source is an adult in good health and CMV-seropositive. The sequenced material came from memory CD4+ T cells from blood. The CDR3 sequence is CASSLWSLGIEQFF. Written as DNA, the CDR3 is TGTGCCAGCAGCTTGTGGAGTCTCGGGATTGAGCAGTTCTTC.